The clone carrying this T cell receptor beta chain occurred a few times. The repertoire was sequenced with immunoSEQ multiplex PCR; TCRdb's copy has only in-frame clones and lacks some. The profile shows about 13,000 clones, 77% of them singletons. This sample was included in a study of control samples from healthy donors and cancer patients. This sequence originates from a male donor with melanoma. The material sequenced was formalin-fixed, paraffin-embedded tissue.

CDR3 residues: CASSLSGADTQYF. CDR3 bases: TGTGCCAGCAGTTTATCAGGGGCAGATACGCAGTATTTT. The chain has TRBV28 and TRBJ2-3; maybe TRBD1 (6 bases). The CDR3 runs 13 residues. Per the germline V gene, CDR1 is MDHEN and CDR2 is SYDVKM. Between the trimmed V and J ends, which lost 1 base and 4 bases, there was a span of 6 bases.